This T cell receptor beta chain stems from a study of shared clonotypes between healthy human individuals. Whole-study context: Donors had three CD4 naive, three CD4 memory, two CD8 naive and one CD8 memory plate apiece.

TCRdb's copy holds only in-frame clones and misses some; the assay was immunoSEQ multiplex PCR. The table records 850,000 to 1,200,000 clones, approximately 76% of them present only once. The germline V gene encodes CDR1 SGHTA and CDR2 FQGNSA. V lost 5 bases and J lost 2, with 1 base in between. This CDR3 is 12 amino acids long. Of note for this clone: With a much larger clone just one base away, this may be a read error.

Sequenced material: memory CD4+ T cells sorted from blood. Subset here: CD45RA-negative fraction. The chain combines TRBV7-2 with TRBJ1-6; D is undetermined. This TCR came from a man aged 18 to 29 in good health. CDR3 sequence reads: CASSTYNSPLHF. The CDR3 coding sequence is TGTGCCAGCAGCACCTATAATTCACCCCTCCACTTT.